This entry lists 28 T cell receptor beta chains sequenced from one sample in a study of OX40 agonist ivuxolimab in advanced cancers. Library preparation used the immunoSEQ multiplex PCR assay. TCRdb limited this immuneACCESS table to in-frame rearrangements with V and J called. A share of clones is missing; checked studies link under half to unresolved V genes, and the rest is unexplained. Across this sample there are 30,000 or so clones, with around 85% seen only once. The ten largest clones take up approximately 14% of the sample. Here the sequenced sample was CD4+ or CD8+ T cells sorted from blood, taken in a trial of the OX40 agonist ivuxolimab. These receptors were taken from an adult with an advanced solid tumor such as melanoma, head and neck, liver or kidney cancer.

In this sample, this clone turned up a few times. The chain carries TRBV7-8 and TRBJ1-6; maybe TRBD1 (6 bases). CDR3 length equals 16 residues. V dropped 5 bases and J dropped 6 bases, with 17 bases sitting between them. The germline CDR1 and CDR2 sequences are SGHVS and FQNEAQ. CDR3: CASSPRGDSPNSPLHF. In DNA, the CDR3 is TGTGCCAGCAGCCCAAGGGGGGATTCCCCTAATTCACCCCTCCACTTT.

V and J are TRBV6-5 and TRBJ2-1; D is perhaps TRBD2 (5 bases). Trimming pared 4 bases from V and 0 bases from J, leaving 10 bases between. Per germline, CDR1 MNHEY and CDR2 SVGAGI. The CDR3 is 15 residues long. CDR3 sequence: CASSSQRSSYNEQFF. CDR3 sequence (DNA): TGTGCCAGCAGTTCCCAGCGGAGCTCCTACAATGAGCAGTTCTTC.

CDR3 residues: CASSFSGTSGSREQFF. In DNA form, the CDR3 reads TGTGCCAGCAGCTTCTCCGGGACTAGCGGCTCTAGGGAGCAGTTCTTC. The J gene is TRBJ2-1, the V gene TRBV7-3; TRBD2 matches 11 bases. J gave up 10 bases and V 3 bases, and 11 bases lay outside the gene matches. CDR1 is SGHTA and CDR2 is FQGTGA in the germline V gene. This CDR3 has 16 residues.

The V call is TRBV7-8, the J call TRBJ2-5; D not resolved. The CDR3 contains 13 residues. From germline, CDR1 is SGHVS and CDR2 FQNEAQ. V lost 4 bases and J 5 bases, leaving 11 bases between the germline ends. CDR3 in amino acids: CASSSYGVETQYF. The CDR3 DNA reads TGTGCCAGCAGCTCGTATGGTGTGGAGACCCAGTACTTC.

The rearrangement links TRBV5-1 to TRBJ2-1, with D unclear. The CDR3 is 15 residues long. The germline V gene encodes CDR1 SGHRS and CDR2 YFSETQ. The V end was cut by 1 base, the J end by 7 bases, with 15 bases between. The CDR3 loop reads CASSLTPQVVNEQFF. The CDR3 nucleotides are TGCGCCAGCAGCTTGACCCCCCAGGTAGTGAATGAGCAGTTCTTC.

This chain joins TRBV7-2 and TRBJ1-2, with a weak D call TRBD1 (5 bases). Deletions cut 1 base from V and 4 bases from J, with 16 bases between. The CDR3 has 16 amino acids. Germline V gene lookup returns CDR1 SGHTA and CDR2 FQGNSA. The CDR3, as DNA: TGTGCCAGCAGCTTAGAGGTGGGACCCCGGGCCTATGGCTACACCTTC. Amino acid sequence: CASSLEVGPRAYGYTF.

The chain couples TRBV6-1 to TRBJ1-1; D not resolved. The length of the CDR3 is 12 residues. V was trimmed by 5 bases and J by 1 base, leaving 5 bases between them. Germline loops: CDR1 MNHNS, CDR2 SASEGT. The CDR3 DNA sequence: TGTGCCAGCAGTATTGGGAACACTGAAGCTTTCTTT. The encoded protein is CASSIGNTEAFF.

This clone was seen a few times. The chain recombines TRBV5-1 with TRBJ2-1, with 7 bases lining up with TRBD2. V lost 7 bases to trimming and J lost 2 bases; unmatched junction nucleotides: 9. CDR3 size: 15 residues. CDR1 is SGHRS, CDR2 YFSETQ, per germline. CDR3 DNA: TGCGCCAGCGCGGAGCGGGGAGGGACCTACAATGAGCAGTTCTTC. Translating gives CASAERGGTYNEQFF.

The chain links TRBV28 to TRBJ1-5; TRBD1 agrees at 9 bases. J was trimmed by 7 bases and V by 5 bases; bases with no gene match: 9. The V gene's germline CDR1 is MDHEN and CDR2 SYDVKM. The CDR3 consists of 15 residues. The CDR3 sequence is CASSPGQGFWQPQHF. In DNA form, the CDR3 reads TGTGCCAGCAGTCCGGGACAGGGTTTCTGGCAGCCCCAGCATTTT.

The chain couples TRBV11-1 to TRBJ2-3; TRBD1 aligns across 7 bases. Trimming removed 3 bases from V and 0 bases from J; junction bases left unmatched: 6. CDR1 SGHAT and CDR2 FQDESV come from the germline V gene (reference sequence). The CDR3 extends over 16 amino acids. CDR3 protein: CASSFPRTGSTDTQYF. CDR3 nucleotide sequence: TGTGCCAGCAGCTTCCCCCGGACAGGTAGCACAGATACGCAGTATTTT.

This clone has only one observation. The DNA for the CDR3 is TGTGCCAGTAGTATAGATGGGTCCGGCTACACTGAAGCTTTCTTT. Translated, it gives CASSIDGSGYTEAFF. The chain employs TRBV19 and TRBJ1-1; D not resolved. The CDR3 totals 15 residues. Germline CDR1 reads LNHDA; CDR2 reads SQIVND (reference sequence). V was clipped by 0 bases and J by 3 bases, with 11 bases between them.

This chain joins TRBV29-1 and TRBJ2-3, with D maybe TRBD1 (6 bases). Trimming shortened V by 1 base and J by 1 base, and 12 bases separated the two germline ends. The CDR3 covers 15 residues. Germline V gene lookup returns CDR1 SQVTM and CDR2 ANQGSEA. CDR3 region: CSVEGSGVGTDTQYF. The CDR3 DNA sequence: TGCAGCGTTGAAGGTTCAGGGGTTGGCACAGATACGCAGTATTTT.

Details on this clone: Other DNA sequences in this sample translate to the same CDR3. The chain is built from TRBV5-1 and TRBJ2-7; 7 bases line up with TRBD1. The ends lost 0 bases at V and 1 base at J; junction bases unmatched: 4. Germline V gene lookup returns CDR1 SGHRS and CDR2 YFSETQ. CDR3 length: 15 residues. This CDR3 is CASSLGDRGSYEQYF. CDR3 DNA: TGCGCCAGCAGCTTGGGGGACAGAGGATCCTACGAGCAGTACTTC. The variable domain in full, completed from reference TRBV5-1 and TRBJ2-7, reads KAGVTQTPRYLIKTRGQQVTLSCSPISGHRSVSWYQQTPGQGLQFLFEYFSETQRNKGNFPGRFSGRQFSNSRSEMNVSTLELGDSALYLCASSLGDRGSYEQYFGPGTRLTVT.

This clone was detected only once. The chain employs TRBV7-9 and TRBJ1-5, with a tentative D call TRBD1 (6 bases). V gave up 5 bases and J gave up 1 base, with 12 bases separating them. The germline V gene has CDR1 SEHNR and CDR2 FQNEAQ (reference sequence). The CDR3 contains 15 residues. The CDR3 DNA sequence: TGTGCCAGCAGCCGGGGGGGGCAGAGCAATCAGCCCCAGCATTTT. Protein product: CASSRGGQSNQPQHF.

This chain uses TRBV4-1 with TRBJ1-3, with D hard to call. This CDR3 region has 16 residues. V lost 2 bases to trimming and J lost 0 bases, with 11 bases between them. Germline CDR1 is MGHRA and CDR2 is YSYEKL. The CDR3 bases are TGCGCCAGCAGCCAAAGCTTTCGCCGCTCTGGAAACACCATATATTTT. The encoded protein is CASSQSFRRSGNTIYF.

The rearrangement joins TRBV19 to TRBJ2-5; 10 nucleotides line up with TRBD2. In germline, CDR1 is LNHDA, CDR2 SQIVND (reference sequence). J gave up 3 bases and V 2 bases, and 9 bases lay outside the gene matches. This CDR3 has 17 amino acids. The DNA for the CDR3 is TGTGCCAGTAGTATAAAGGCTAGCGGGGGCTTCAAAGAGACCCAGTACTTC. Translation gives CASSIKASGGFKETQYF.

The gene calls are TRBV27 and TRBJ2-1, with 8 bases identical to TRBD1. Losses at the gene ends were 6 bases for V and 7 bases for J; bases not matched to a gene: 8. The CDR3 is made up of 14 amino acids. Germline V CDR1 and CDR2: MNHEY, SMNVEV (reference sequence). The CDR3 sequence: CASRRRRTGNEQFF. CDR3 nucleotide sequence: TGTGCCAGCAGACGGCGACGGACAGGGAATGAGCAGTTCTTC.

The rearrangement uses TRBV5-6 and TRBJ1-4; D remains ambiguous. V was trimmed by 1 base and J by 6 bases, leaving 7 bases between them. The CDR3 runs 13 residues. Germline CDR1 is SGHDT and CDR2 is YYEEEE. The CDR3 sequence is CASSLFGDEKLFF. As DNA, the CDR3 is TGTGCCAGCAGCTTGTTCGGCGATGAAAAACTGTTTTTT.

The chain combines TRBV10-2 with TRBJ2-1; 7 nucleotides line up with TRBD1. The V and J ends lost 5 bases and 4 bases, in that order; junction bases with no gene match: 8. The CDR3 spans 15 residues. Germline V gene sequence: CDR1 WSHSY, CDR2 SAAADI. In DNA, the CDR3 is TGCGCCAGCAGTCTGACAGGGATTGGATACAATGAGCAGTTCTTC. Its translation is CASSLTGIGYNEQFF.

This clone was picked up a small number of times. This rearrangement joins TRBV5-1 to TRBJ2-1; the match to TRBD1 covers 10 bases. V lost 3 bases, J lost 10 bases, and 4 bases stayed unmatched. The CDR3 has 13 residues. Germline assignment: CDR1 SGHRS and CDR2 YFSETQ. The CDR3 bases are TGCGCCAGCAGCTGGGACAGGGGAGGCGAGCAGTTCTTC. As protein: CASSWDRGGEQFF.

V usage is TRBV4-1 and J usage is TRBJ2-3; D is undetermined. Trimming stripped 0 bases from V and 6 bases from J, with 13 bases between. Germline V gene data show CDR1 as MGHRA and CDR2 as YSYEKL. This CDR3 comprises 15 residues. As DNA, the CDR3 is TGCGCCAGCAGCCAAGATTCTTCGGCCTTGGATACGCAGTATTTT. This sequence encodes CASSQDSSALDTQYF.

DNA of the CDR3: TGTGCCAGCAGGGGGGACCTTGGCTCCTACGAGCAGTACTTC. Protein sequence: CASRGDLGSYEQYF. The rearrangement uses TRBV2 and TRBJ2-7, with D possibly called TRBD1 or TRBD2 (5 bases each). Germline CDR1 and CDR2: SNHLY and FYNNEI. The CDR3 consists of 14 residues. V lost 6 bases and J lost 0, with 12 bases in between.

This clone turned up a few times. The chain's CDR3 is CASSSAMLPYNEQFF. The CDR3 nucleotides are TGTGCCAGCAGCTCCGCGATGTTACCCTACAATGAGCAGTTCTTC. V and J are TRBV5-8 and TRBJ2-1; D uncertain. CDR3 size: 15 residues. Germline CDR1 and CDR2: SGHTS and YDEGEE. V was trimmed by 3 bases and J by 2 bases, leaving 12 bases between them.

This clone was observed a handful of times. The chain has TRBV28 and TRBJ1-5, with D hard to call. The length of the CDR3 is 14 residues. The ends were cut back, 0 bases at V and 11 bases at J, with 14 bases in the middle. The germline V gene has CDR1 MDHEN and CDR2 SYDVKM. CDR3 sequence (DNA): TGTGCCAGCAGTTTATGGGAGGCCGGTAAAGCCCAGCATTTT. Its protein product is CASSLWEAGKAQHF.

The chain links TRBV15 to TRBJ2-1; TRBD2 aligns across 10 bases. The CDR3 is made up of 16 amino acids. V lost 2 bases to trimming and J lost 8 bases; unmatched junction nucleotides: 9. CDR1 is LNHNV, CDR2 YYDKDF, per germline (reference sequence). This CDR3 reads CATSRPLRTSGDEQFF. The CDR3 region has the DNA TGTGCCACCAGCAGACCTCTAAGGACTAGCGGAGATGAGCAGTTCTTC.

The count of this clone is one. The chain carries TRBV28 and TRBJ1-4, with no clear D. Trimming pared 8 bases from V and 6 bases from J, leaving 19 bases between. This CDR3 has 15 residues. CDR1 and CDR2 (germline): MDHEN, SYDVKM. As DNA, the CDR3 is TGTGCCAGCCTAACGACGGCTCGGGCGGATGAAAAACTGTTTTTT. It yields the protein CASLTTARADEKLFF.

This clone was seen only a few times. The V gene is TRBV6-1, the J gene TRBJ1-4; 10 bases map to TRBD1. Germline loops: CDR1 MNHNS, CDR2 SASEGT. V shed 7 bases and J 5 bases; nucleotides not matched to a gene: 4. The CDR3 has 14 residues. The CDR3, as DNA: TGTGCCAGCACCGAGACAGGGGGCAATGAAAAACTGTTTTTT. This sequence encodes CASTETGGNEKLFF.

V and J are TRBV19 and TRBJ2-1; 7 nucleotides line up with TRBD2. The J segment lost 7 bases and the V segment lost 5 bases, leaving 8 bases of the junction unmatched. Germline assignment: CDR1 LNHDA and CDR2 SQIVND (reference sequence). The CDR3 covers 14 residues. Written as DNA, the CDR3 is TGTGCCAGTAGTGCCCAATGGGGGGGGAATGAGCAGTTCTTC. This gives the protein CASSAQWGGNEQFF.